The clone carrying this TCR beta chain was picked up a small number of times. Its cognate antigen is unknown. The data were taken from a study of OX40 agonist ivuxolimab in advanced cancers. Study-level information: Patients took ivuxolimab, an agonistic anti-OX40 (CD134) antibody. Study-wide points: Expanded clones tended on average to be more numerous among CD8+ T cells than CD4+.

Generated by immunoSEQ multiplex PCR, the TCRdb table keeps only in-frame clones and is missing some. The sample lists approximately 32,000 clones, approximately 88% occurring once. The CDR3 extends over 11 amino acids. V dropped 7 bases and J dropped 8 bases, with 11 bases sitting between them. Here the sequenced sample was CD4+ or CD8+ T cells sorted from blood, taken in a trial of the OX40 agonist ivuxolimab. This sequence joins TRBV23-1 and TRBJ1-2; no clear D gene. TRBV23-1 is treated as an ORF (open reading frame) with a function not yet certain. This receptor was taken from an adult with an advanced solid tumor such as melanoma, head and neck, liver or kidney cancer. CDR3 region: CASKEGTGYTF. The CDR3 coding sequence is TGCGCCAGCAAAGAAGGCACAGGCTACACCTTC.